The rows below give T cell receptor beta chains drawn from one sample of a study of post-analysis software for immune sequencing data. TCRdb ran MiXCR on the PCR reads and lists one entry per CDR3 protein. There are roughly 410,000 distinct CDR3 sequences in the sample; roughly 38% occur only once, and over 10% lies in the top ten. Sequencing input: blood. The receptors derive from a girl between 10 and 17 years old with multiple sclerosis. CDR3s include the opening cysteine and the closing phenylalanine or tryptophan. A D gene is named only where the DNA matches it firmly. Size is omitted from some rows. Given values are once, few, many or a class for expanded clones.

v_call	d_call	j_call	clone_size	cdr3_nt	cdr3_aa
TRBV24-1	TRBD2	TRBJ2-3	-	TGTGCCACCAGTGATGCGGGGGGGCCAGATACGCAGTATTTT	CATSDAGGPDTQYF
TRBV28	TRBD2	TRBJ2-7	-	TGTGCCAGCAGTCAGTCCCCGACTAGCGGGACCTACGAGCAGTACTTC	CASSQSPTSGTYEQYF
TRBV4-3	-	TRBJ1-5	few	TGCGCCAGCAGCCAAGACGGGGACCGGCAGCCCCAGCATTTT	CASSQDGDRQPQHF
TRBV7-2	-	TRBJ2-7	-	TGTGCCAGCAGCTTAGCGGGCAGGCCCAGCGAGCAGTACTTC	CASSLAGRPSEQYF
TRBV20-1	-	TRBJ1-2	-	TGCAGTGCTGGAGGACCGGGGGGCTACACCTTC	CSAGGPGGYTF
TRBV4-1	-	TRBJ1-1	-	TGCGCCAGCAGCCTAAAAGGGGTTAGGGACACTGAAGCTTTCTTT	CASSLKGVRDTEAFF
TRBV12-3/TRBV12-4	-	TRBJ2-7	-	TGTGCCAGCAGTTTAGAGGGTCAGGGCGGTTACGAGCAGTACTTC	CASSLEGQGGYEQYF
TRBV20-1	TRBD2	TRBJ2-7	few	TGCAGTGTTCCGGGGGGCTACGAGCAGTACTTC	CSVPGGYEQYF
TRBV4-3	-	TRBJ2-3	-	TGCGCCAGCAGCCAGATGGTTGCTAGCACAGATACGCAGTATTTT	CASSQMVASTDTQYF
TRBV6-5	-	TRBJ2-3	few	TGTGCCAGCAGTTTTACAGGGAGCCCAGATACGCAGTATTTT	CASSFTGSPDTQYF
TRBV4-1	-	TRBJ2-7	many	TGCGCCAGCAGCCAAGAACGGGGGGCCACCCCCTACGAGCAGTACTTC	CASSQERGATPYEQYF
TRBV28	-	TRBJ1-2	-	TGTGCCAGCAGACAAGCGACCGGGACGGGGCTCTATGGCTACACCTTC	CASRQATGTGLYGYTF
TRBV7-8	-	TRBJ2-7	-	TGTGCCAGCAGACTGAATACGGGGACCTACGAGCAGTACTTC	CASRLNTGTYEQYF
TRBV6-5	-	TRBJ1-1	-	TGTGCCAGCAGTTACCGAACATCGAACACTGAAGCTTTCTTT	CASSYRTSNTEAFF
TRBV5-1	-	TRBJ2-5	-	TGCGCCAGCAGCTTGGAAGTGGGCCTTCGAAGGCAAGAGACCCAGTACTTC	CASSLEVGLRRQETQYF
TRBV29-1	-	TRBJ2-7	-	TGCAGCGCCGGTTGGGGGTTCGCCTACGAGCAGTACTTC	CSAGWGFAYEQYF